This T cell receptor (beta chain) was sequenced for a study of blood T cell repertoires in COVID-19. As for the study in general: T cells, B-cell-depleted T cells, or PBMCs provided the cDNA or gDNA that served as material.

TCRdb keeps only in-frame clones here, not all; method: immunoSEQ multiplex PCR. The sample carries about 220,000 clones, around 82% recorded once. Germline CDR1 is KGHDR and CDR2 is SFDVKD. V dropped 9 bases and J dropped 2 bases, with 13 bases sitting between them. This CDR3 is 15 amino acids long. This chain connects TRBV24-1 to TRBJ2-6; D unresolved. This clonotype was obtained from a woman between 65 and 79 years old with acute or convalescent COVID-19. Sample: peripheral blood. The CDR3 sequence is CATSTGSTGANVLTF. The CDR3 bases are TGTGCCACCTCGACCGGGTCGACTGGGGCCAACGTCCTGACTTTC.